Shown below are 9 T cell receptor beta chains from a single sample sequenced in a study of blood T cell repertoires in COVID-19. Profiling relied on immunoSEQ multiplex PCR, and the TCRdb table lists in-frame clones only, not all of them. This sample has approximately 260,000 clones, with approximately 86% found just once. Sequencing was carried out using PBMCs or T cells enriched from blood (not recorded which). Source of these receptors: a woman younger than 45 with acute COVID-19.

This chain's CDR3 is CASSPSRGQAFF. The CDR3 nucleotides are TGCGCCAGCAGCCCATCCAGGGGGCAGGCTTTCTTT. The rearrangement uses TRBV5-1 and TRBJ1-1; 8 positions agree with TRBD1. Germline CDR1 SGHRS, CDR2 YFSETQ. Germline trimming cut 4 bases from V and 11 bases from J; bases unmatched to any gene: 7. CDR3 size: 12 residues.

The chain combines TRBV4-1 with TRBJ2-3; weak D call: TRBD2 (5 bases). Germline loops: CDR1 MGHRA, CDR2 YSYEKL. V lost 4 bases, J lost 6 bases, and 20 bases lay in between. The CDR3 runs 16 residues. Here the CDR3 DNA reads TGCGCCAGCAGCCCGACTCGGGGTCGGGGTGTCGATACGCAGTATTTT. It yields the protein CASSPTRGRGVDTQYF.

J is TRBJ1-4 and V is TRBV7-2; D is perhaps TRBD1 (5 bases). The CDR3 loop spans 14 amino acids. Germline V gives CDR1 SGHTA, CDR2 FQGNSA. V gave up 6 bases and J gave up 6 bases, with 14 bases separating them. In DNA, the CDR3 is TGTGCCAGCAGTACCACCGGGGGTGATGAAAAACTGTTTTTT. Its protein product is CASSTTGGDEKLFF.

The V gene is TRBV7-9, the J gene TRBJ2-7, with D tentatively TRBD1 (6 bases). The CDR3 sequence is 12 residues long. Germline loops: CDR1 SEHNR, CDR2 FQNEAQ (reference sequence). Trimming removed 6 bases at V and 6 bases at J, with 12 bases between. The CDR3 sequence is CASSHQGREQYF. CDR3 bases: TGTGCCAGCAGTCATCAGGGGCGCGAGCAGTACTTC.

The V call is TRBV15, the J call TRBJ1-5; D is ambiguous. V shed 5 bases and J shed 7 bases, with 24 bases lying between them. Per germline, CDR1 LNHNV and CDR2 YYDKDF (reference sequence). There are 17 residues in the CDR3. CDR3 in DNA: TGTGCCACCAGCGCTAAGTTAGGGAACCTTCCGGGGCAGCCCCAGCATTTT. Protein: CATSAKLGNLPGQPQHF.

The chain is built from TRBV9 and TRBJ2-2, with 7 bases lining up with TRBD2. With V trimmed by 0 bases and J by 5 bases, 4 bases remained unmatched. The CDR3 contains 15 residues. The germline V gene encodes CDR1 SGDLS and CDR2 YYNGEE. CDR3 in amino acids: CASSVAGGLTGELFF. The DNA of the CDR3 is TGTGCCAGCAGCGTAGCGGGAGGTCTGACCGGGGAGCTGTTTTTT.

This clone was seen just once. The chain carries TRBV5-1 and TRBJ2-1; 9 bases are a match to TRBD2. The CDR3 consists of 15 residues. Germline-derived CDR1 and CDR2 are SGHRS and YFSETQ. The trim removed 4 bases at V and 7 bases at J, leaving 9 bases unmatched. The CDR3 loop is CASSPRLAAKNEQFF. The CDR3 bases are TGCGCCAGCAGCCCCCGACTAGCGGCTAAGAATGAGCAGTTCTTC.

V gene TRBV29-1 combines with J gene TRBJ1-2, with 7 bases aligning to TRBD1. Trimming cost V 3 bases and J 4 bases; bases outside gene matches: 5. Germline V gene lookup returns CDR1 SQVTM and CDR2 ANQGSEA. The CDR3 is made up of 13 amino acids. This CDR3 is CSVDLRQGYGYTF. CDR3 DNA: TGCAGCGTTGATCTGAGACAGGGCTATGGCTACACCTTC.

The rearrangement joins TRBV10-2 to TRBJ1-2; 7 positions agree with TRBD1. This CDR3 region has 12 residues. Trimming took 6 bases from V and 10 from J; bases not matched to a gene: 8. Germline V gene data show CDR1 as WSHSY and CDR2 as SAAADI. Here the CDR3 reads CASSADRSDYTF. The CDR3 DNA reads TGCGCCAGCAGCGCGGACAGGTCGGACTACACCTTC.